This T cell receptor beta chain was captured in a study of T cells after yellow fever vaccination. In its sample, this clonotype was seen many times. Its antigen remains unidentified. A process of 5'RACE template switching, which added a universal primer site and UMIs, was used to make TCR cDNA. TCRdb re-called the 5' RACE reads through MiXCR, storing one row per CDR3 protein. Of 240,000 or so distinct CDR3 sequences listed, less than 8.5% are singletons. General study results and limits: After the booster, about 95% of CD4 and approximately 87% of CD8 primary-response clones were re-detected. Peak timing came faster in the weaker secondary response, day 5 versus 15.

There are 13 residues in the CDR3. Germline-derived CDR1 and CDR2 are SGHNT and YENEEA. Trimming shortened V by 5 bases and J by 6 bases, and 13 bases separated the two germline ends. The chain employs TRBV11-3 and TRBJ2-5; possibly TRBD1 for D (6 bases). The TCR comes from a man younger than 40 who received the YFV17D yellow fever vaccine. The sequences come from CD4+ T cells sorted from PBMCs, collected 15 days after the yellow fever booster vaccination. The CDR3 spells CASSPETGQTQYF. The CDR3 DNA follows: TGTGCCAGCAGCCCTGAAACAGGGCAGACCCAGTACTTC.